This T cell receptor beta chain is from a study of blood T cell repertoires in COVID-19. Profiling relied on immunoSEQ multiplex PCR, and the TCRdb table lists in-frame clones only, not all of them. The repertoire consists of 90,000 to 120,000 clones, with around nine tenths occurring once and the leading ten covering approximately 5.1%. Germline values: CDR1 SGHRS, CDR2 YFSETQ. The CDR3 totals 14 residues. V gave up 2 bases and J gave up 7 bases; unmatched junction bases: 7. This receptor was identified in a human donor in a cohort sampled during active COVID-19. Sequencing was performed on peripheral blood. The chain carries TRBV5-1 and TRBJ1-2, with 8 positions matching TRBD1. The CDR3 nucleotides read TGCGCCAGCAGCTTAGGACAGGGCGCGACTGGCTACACCTTC. Protein: CASSLGQGATGYTF.